This TCR beta chain was sequenced during a study of T cell clones after liver transplantation. Study background: Three of eight recipients were HCV-positive; others had non-autoimmune, non-viral indications.

CD3+CD4+ and CD3+CD8+ cells were FACS-sorted from thawed unstimulated PBMCs. This clone showed up just a few times. Trimming shortened V by 3 bases and J by 6 bases, and 17 bases separated the two germline ends. Germline V gene sequence: CDR1 GTSNPN, CDR2 SVGIG (reference sequence). CDR3 length equals 15 residues. The repertoire was sequenced with immunoSEQ multiplex PCR; TCRdb's copy has only in-frame clones and lacks some. This sample carries tens of thousands of clones, roughly 80% of them seen once, and the ten largest clones take 0.79%. The sequence was obtained from a human patient who received a liver transplant. Some T cells may possibly be graft donor cells. The chain joins TRBV30 to TRBJ1-4, with a weak D call TRBD1 (6 bases). Sequenced material: CD4+ T cells from blood, taken 12 months after liver transplant. This CDR3 is CAWSSTGPLYEKLFF. The CDR3, as DNA: TGTGCCTGGAGCTCTACAGGGCCTCTTTATGAAAAACTGTTTTTT. Full variable domain (rest looked up from reference TRBV30 and TRBJ1-4): SQTIHQWPATLVQPVGSPLSLECTVEGTSNPNLYWYRQAAGRGLQLLFYSVGIGQISSEVPQNLSASRPQDRQFILSSKKLLLSDSGFYLCAWSSTGPLYEKLFFGSGTQLSVL.